Listed below are T cell receptor beta chains from one sample, sequenced in a study of blood T cell repertoires in COVID-19. Profiling relied on immunoSEQ multiplex PCR, and the TCRdb table lists in-frame clones only, not all of them. The table shows 200,000 or so clones, with about 80% occurring only once. The sample consisted of peripheral blood. All receptors derive from a human donor with acute or convalescent COVID-19. The donor label of this sample is uncertain. The conserved cysteine and the conserved F or W are not part of the CDR3 here.

v_call,cdr3_aa
TRBV2,ASGPAEPQETQY
TRBV9,ASSVVLSTGELF
TRBV9,ASSVGVKDMEAF
TRBV18,ASSPPRQTLGTEAF
TRBV6-5,ASTIRTNEKLF
TRBV5-6,ASSLDDSSSTDTQY
TRBV5-6,ASSLGGFNYGYT
TRBV30,AWSVLQGRTEAF
TRBV7-9,ASRQAGSANEQF
TRBV19,ASSPRQTTNEKLF
TRBV11-2,ASSLLRGDSSYNEQF
TRBV27,ASSYGTGVGYEQY
TRBV6-1,ASSVAGGTYEQY
TRBV29-1,SVVEPIGELF
TRBV19,ASKPGQGLVRGYT
TRBV5-1,ASSVGTGRYNEQF
TRBV5-1,ASSFSTPYEQY
TRBV6-6,ASSQQGNEQF
TRBV30,AWSVPGGYT
TRBV7-9,ASSTKGQRGETQY
TRBV27,ASRGQGAVYGYT
TRBV6-5,ASWSGTSRYEQY
TRBV6-5,ASTRTGGNTIY
TRBV7-3,ASSLRTGAQETQY
TRBV29-1,SVSQDTDTQY
TRBV9,ASSQVHDSGQY
TRBV30,AWGAGASYEQY
TRBV28,ASSSPPRSTDTQY
TRBV10-3,AISDPGLARSSYNEQF
TRBV10-3,AISSPQASGDYEQY
TRBV12-3/TRBV12-4,ASFSERGTEAF
TRBV6-2/TRBV6-3,ASSWGLRTEAF
TRBV7-3,ASSLGPSSGGYEQY
TRBV7-2,ASSLRPTGQMNEQF
TRBV4-3,ASSQKLPTGTSGYNEQF
TRBV6-5,ASRSDRGNFYEQY
TRBV7-2,ASSLAQARGSPLH
TRBV14,ASSQDLLASEQF
TRBV2,ASSERTGSWEQY
TRBV10-3,AISDLGASYEQY
TRBV7-7,ASSLPWTDPFEQY
TRBV15,ATSRGGAGGPLEQF
TRBV7-2,ASSFSRVDGYT
TRBV6-5,ASSLSLRRYQPQH
TRBV12-3/TRBV12-4,ASSLEQASFLH
TRBV5-1,ASSWGTLYGYT
TRBV18,ASSPSSTGGLEKLF
TRBV24-1,ATSDPGGNQPQH
TRBV7-2,ASSLVGSGEGNYGYT
TRBV5-1,ASSLTGTMNTEAF
TRBV7-9,ASSPWTGGPAEAF
TRBV5-1,ASSIGPRNTEAF
TRBV30,AWSLRGLGSNQPQH
TRBV28,ASNPNTSGYT
TRBV27,ASSSRTRSNTGELF
TRBV4-3,ASSPGTSGSVDEQF
TRBV6-5,ASSYFQQGNDGYT
TRBV6-5,ASSDPGQGYQPQH
TRBV2,ASSEGRTQTA